Sequencing of this TCR beta chain was carried out in a study of T cell repertoires in cytomegalovirus infection. Study-wide points: CMV-specific TCR beta clonotypes restricted by HLA-C dominated the ex vivo response.

V was cut by 3 bases and J by 0 bases, with 18 bases left in between. This CDR3 has 17 amino acids. CDR1 is SGHNT and CDR2 is YYREEE in the germline V gene (reference sequence). This clonotype came up many times. Antigen unknown. TCRdb ran MiXCR on the reads and lists one entry per CDR3 protein. Among tens of thousands of distinct CDR3 sequences listed, 20% were seen once. This sequence was found in a human donor in good health (CMV status not recorded). Some clones in this sample may be carry-over from other donors' samples. This chain joins TRBV5-4 and TRBJ1-2, with D perhaps TRBD1 (5 bases). Sample: CD8+ T cells from cultured PBMCs, taken from culture after CMV antigen stimulation. The DNA of the CDR3 is TGTGCCAGCAGCTCACCGGGACTGAGTCCCTCTAACTATGGCTACACCTTC. Its translation: CASSSPGLSPSNYGYTF.